This T cell receptor (beta chain) was captured by sequencing in a study of T cells expressing NK-cell markers. Germline V gene data show CDR1 as MNHEY and CDR2 as SVGAGI. This CDR3 is 17 amino acids long. It was by 5'RACE template switching with UMIs that TCR beta cDNA was made. TCRdb reworked the 5' RACE reads into one entry per CDR3 protein, no DNA. The data include a few hundred thousand distinct CDR3 sequences; the top ten clones carry approximately 3.6%. A word on this clonotype: Antigen unknown.

Points from the study as a whole: NKG2C+ dominant clonotypes from 6 or 7 donors made up about 1.0-7.5% of CD8+ T cells. These clonotypes additionally ranked first within the CD3+CD56-NKG2C+ fraction of a few donors. Nothing established the HCMV specificity of expanded NKG2C+ T cell clones.

Sequenced material: blood T cells: a sorted CD56 or NKG2C T cell subset, CD4+ or CD8+ T cells, or bulk PBMC T cells (not recorded which). The receptor's source is a man younger than 35 in good health. The chain links TRBV6-5 to TRBJ1-2; the TCRdb D gene call, TRBD1, has no DNA to confirm it. The CDR3 spells CASSYSLGQGWNYGYTF.